This T cell receptor (beta chain) was retrieved from a study of cytomegalovirus exposure and HLA in healthy donors. About this clone: What it binds is not known.

Study-level findings and limits: A few V segments could not be told apart, such as TRBV6-2 and TRBV6-3, and were left out. A later analysis reported that several of the most significant clusters appeared to be linked to common viral pathogens, among them Epstein-Barr virus.

Looked up from germline, CDR1 is MNHEY and CDR2 is SMNVEV (reference sequence). The V segment lost 2 bases and the J segment 1 base; nucleotides outside the gene matches: 8. CDR3 length: 17 amino acids. Donors in the study were healthy people who gave bone marrow. Researchers ran the PCR with 60 Vbeta and 13 Jbeta primers. This table comes from immunoSEQ multiplex PCR, and its TCRdb copy is limited to in-frame clones, with some not included. The repertoire includes some 190,000 clones, roughly three quarters of them detected once, and 1.6% sits in the top ten. Sequencing was done on a sample of PBMCs. This sequence was found in a woman between 50 and 59 years old in good health and CMV-seronegative. The J gene is TRBJ2-3, the V gene TRBV27; 8 positions agree with TRBD2. The CDR3 sequence is CASSLRTSLMGTDTQYF. The DNA for the CDR3 is TGTGCCAGCAGTTTAAGGACTAGCCTAATGGGCACAGATACGCAGTATTTT.